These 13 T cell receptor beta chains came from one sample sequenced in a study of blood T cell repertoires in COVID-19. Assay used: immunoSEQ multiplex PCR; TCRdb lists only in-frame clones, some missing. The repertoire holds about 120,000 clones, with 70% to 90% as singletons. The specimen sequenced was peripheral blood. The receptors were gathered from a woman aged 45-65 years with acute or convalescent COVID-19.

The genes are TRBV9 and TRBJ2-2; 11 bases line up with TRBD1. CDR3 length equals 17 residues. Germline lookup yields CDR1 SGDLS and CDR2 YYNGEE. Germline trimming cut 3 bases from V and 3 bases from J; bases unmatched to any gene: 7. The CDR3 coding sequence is TGTGCCAGCAGCGACAACCGGGACAGGGGGGACACCGGGGAGCTGTTTTTT. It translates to CASSDNRDRGDTGELFF.

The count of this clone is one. DNA for the CDR3: TGCAGTGCTGATCAGGGATCTGAAGCTTTCTTT. Its translation: CSADQGSEAFF. V and J are TRBV20-1 and TRBJ1-1; a weak D match, TRBD1 (5 bases). Trimming pared 5 bases from V and 6 bases from J, leaving 10 bases between. The CDR3 has 11 residues. Germline V gene sequence: CDR1 DFQATT, CDR2 SNEGSKA (reference sequence).

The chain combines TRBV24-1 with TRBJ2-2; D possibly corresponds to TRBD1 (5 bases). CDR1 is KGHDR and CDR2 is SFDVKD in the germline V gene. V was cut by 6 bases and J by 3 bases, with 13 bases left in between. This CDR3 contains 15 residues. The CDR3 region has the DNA TGTGCCACCAGTCCGACGCGACAGCACACCGGGGAGCTGTTTTTT. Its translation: CATSPTRQHTGELFF.

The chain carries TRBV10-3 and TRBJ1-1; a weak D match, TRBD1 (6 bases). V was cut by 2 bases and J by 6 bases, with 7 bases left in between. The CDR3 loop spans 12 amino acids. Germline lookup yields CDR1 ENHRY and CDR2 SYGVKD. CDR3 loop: CAISEGGAEAFF. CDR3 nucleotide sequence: TGTGCCATCAGTGAGGGGGGCGCTGAAGCTTTCTTT.

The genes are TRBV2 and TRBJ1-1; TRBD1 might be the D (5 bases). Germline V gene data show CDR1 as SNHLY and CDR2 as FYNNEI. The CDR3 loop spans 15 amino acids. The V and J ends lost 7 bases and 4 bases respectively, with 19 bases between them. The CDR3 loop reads CASIRGPWEGTEAFF. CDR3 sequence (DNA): TGTGCCAGCATCCGGGGCCCCTGGGAGGGCACTGAAGCTTTCTTT.

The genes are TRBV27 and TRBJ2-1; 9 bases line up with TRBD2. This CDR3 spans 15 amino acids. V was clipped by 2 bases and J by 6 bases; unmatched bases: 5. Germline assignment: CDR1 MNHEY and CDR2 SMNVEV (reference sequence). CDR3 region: CASSLTSGLLNEQFF. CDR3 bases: TGTGCCAGCAGTTTAACTAGCGGGCTTCTCAATGAGCAGTTCTTC.

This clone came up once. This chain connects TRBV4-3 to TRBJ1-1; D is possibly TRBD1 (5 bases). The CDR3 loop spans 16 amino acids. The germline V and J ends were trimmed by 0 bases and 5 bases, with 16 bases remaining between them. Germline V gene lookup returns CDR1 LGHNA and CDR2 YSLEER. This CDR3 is CASSQDWTPLGTEAFF. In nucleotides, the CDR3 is TGCGCCAGCAGCCAAGACTGGACACCTCTTGGGACTGAAGCTTTCTTT.

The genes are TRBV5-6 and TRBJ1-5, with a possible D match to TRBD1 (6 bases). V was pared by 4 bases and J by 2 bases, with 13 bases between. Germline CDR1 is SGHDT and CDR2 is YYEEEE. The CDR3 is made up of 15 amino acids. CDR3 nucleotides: TGTGCCAGCAGCCTAGGGGCAGGGGGCAATCAGCCCCAGCATTTT. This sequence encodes CASSLGAGGNQPQHF.

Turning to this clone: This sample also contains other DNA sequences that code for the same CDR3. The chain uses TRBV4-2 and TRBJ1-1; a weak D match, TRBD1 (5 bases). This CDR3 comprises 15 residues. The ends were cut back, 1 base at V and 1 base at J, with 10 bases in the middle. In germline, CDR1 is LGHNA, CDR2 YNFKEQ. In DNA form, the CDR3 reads TGTGCCAGCAGCCAAGGACCGGGGGGGAACACTGAAGCTTTCTTT. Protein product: CASSQGPGGNTEAFF.

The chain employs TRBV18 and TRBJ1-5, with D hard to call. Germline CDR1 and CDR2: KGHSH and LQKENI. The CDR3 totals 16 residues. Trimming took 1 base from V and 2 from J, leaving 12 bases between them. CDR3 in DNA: TGTGCCAGCTCACCACAGTTTCACATGGGCAATCAGCCCCAGCATTTT. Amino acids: CASSPQFHMGNQPQHF.

The DNA for the CDR3 is TGCGCCAGCAGCCAAGAAGGGGGCTTGGGCACGCAGTTCTTC. Its protein product is CASSQEGGLGTQFF. The chain joins TRBV4-3 to TRBJ2-1, with 7 bases that match TRBD1. CDR3 length: 14 residues. The germline CDR1 and CDR2 sequences are LGHNA and YSLEER. J lost 12 bases, V lost 0 bases, and 8 bases had no gene match.

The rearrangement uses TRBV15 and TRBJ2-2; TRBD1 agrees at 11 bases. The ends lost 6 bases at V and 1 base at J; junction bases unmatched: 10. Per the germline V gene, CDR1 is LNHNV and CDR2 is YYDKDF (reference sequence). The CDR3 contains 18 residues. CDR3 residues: CATRARDRGYLNTGELFF. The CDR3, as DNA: TGTGCCACCAGGGCCCGGGACAGGGGGTACCTGAACACCGGGGAGCTGTTTTTT. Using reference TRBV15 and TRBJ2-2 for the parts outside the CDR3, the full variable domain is DAMVIQNPRYQVTQFGKPVTLSCSQTLNHNVMYWYQQKSSQAPKLLFHYYDKDFNNEADTPDNFQSRRPNTSFCFLDIRSPGLGDTAMYLCATRARDRGYLNTGELFFGEGSRLTVL.

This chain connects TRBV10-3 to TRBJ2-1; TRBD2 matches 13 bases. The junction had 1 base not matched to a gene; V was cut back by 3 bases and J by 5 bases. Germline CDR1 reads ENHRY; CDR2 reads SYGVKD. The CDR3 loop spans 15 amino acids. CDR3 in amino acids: CAISEGLAGDNEQFF. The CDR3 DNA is TGTGCCATCAGTGAAGGACTAGCGGGAGACAATGAGCAGTTCTTC.